Listed below are T cell receptor beta chains from one sample, sequenced in a study of shared clonotypes between healthy human individuals. This table comes from immunoSEQ multiplex PCR, and its TCRdb copy is limited to in-frame clones, with some not included. In the table there are 300,000 to 400,000 clones, around 72% of which are singletons. Material: memory CD4+ T cells sorted from blood. These receptors originate from a man aged 25-45 years in good health. Both conserved end residues are part of each CDR3. A D gene is named only where the DNA matches it firmly. The size entry is marked missing in some rows and otherwise reads once, few, many or a size class.

D gene,J gene,clone size,V gene,CDR3 DNA,CDR3 protein
NA,TRBJ2-7,NA,TRBV29-1,TGCAGCGTTGAAATTGGACGTTTAAGCTCCTACGAGCAGTACTTC,CSVEIGRLSSYEQYF
NA,TRBJ2-1,NA,TRBV14,TGTGCCAGCAGCCAAGGTAATCTGAACTACAATGAGCAGTTCTTC,CASSQGNLNYNEQFF
TRBD1,TRBJ1-2,few,TRBV4-3,TGCGCCAGCAGCCAAGACCTGACAGGGGATTATGGCTACACCTTC,CASSQDLTGDYGYTF
TRBD2,TRBJ2-2,NA,TRBV18,TGTGCCAGCTCACCCTCATGGCGGGAGGAGGCCGGGGAGCTGTTTTTT,CASSPSWREEAGELFF
NA,TRBJ1-1,NA,TRBV4-3,TGCGCCAGCAGCCAAGTAGAAGGGGGAAGTGCTTTCTTT,CASSQVEGGSAFF
NA,TRBJ1-1,NA,TRBV5-1,TGCGCCAGCAGCTTGGAGTCCAGGTCCACTGAAGCTTTCTTT,CASSLESRSTEAFF
NA,TRBJ2-7,NA,TRBV29-1,TGCAGCGTTCAAGCGGGCCTAGGTTCCTACGAGCAGTACTTC,CSVQAGLGSYEQYF
TRBD2,TRBJ2-1,NA,TRBV5-1,TGCGCCAGCAGCTTGGGCGGGGGCTCCTACAATGAGCAGTTCTTC,CASSLGGGSYNEQFF
TRBD1,TRBJ2-7,NA,TRBV2,TGTGCCACTAAGGACAGGCTCTACGAGCAGTACTTC,CATKDRLYEQYF
NA,TRBJ1-1,NA,TRBV10-3,TGTGCCATCAGTGAGAGACCGGGACACTTGAACACTGAAGCTTTCTTT,CAISERPGHLNTEAFF
NA,TRBJ2-7,once,TRBV6-5,TGTGCCAGCAGTTACGCGGGGACAGTAAAGTCCTACGAGCAGTACTTC,CASSYAGTVKSYEQYF
NA,TRBJ1-2,NA,TRBV19,TGTGCCAGTACCAGAACAGGAGACACCTATGGCTACACCTTC,CASTRTGDTYGYTF
NA,TRBJ1-3,NA,TRBV6-1,TGTGCCAGCGCGGACAGCTCTGGAAACACCATATATTTT,CASADSSGNTIYF
NA,TRBJ2-2,few,TRBV4-2,TGTGCCAGCAGCCAAGACCCGCCCGGCGTAGGGCTAGTTTGGATCGGGGAGCTGTTTTTT,CASSQDPPGVGLVWIGELFF
NA,TRBJ2-7,few,TRBV7-8,TGTGCCAGCAGCCCCCTCGGCCTTAATTACGAGCAGTACTTC,CASSPLGLNYEQYF
NA,TRBJ1-1,once,TRBV14,TGTGCCAGCAGCGTACAGGGTGACACTGAAGCTTTCTTT,CASSVQGDTEAFF
TRBD2,TRBJ2-2,NA,TRBV6-6,TGTGCCAGCAATCTACTAGCGGGAGGAACCGGGGAGCTGTTTTTT,CASNLLAGGTGELFF
TRBD2,TRBJ2-5,NA,TRBV7-2,TGTGCCAGCAGACGACAGAGCGGGGGTAAAGAGACCCAGTACTTC,CASRRQSGGKETQYF
NA,TRBJ2-7,NA,TRBV4-1,TGCGCCAGCAGTGCGGGAACTCTAGGCGAGCAGTACTTC,CASSAGTLGEQYF
TRBD1,TRBJ2-1,NA,TRBV11-1,TGTGCCAGCAGCCCGGGACAGGGGGGCTACAATGAGCAGTTCTTC,CASSPGQGGYNEQFF
TRBD2,TRBJ2-1,NA,TRBV2,TGTGCCAGCAGGCGGGACTACTTGGGCGACAATGAGCAGTTCTTC,CASRRDYLGDNEQFF
TRBD1,TRBJ2-5,NA,TRBV2,TGTGCCAGCAGTCGGGACAGGGCTGAGACCCAGTACTTC,CASSRDRAETQYF
NA,TRBJ2-2,NA,TRBV27,TGTGCCAGCAGAAATCACGGGAGCGCGAACACCGGGGAGCTGTTTTTT,CASRNHGSANTGELFF
NA,TRBJ2-7,NA,TRBV2,TGTGCCACCAGGACAGACTCCTACGAGCAGTACTTC,CATRTDSYEQYF
TRBD2,TRBJ2-7,NA,TRBV18,TGTGCCAGCTCATACCGGGGGACTAGCGGGGCGGAAAGCTCCTACGAGCAGTACTTC,CASSYRGTSGAESSYEQYF
TRBD2,TRBJ2-1,NA,TRBV9,TGTGCCAGCAGCGTGGGACTACCTTCCTACAATGAGCAGTTCTTC,CASSVGLPSYNEQFF
NA,TRBJ2-1,many,TRBV15,TGTGCCACCAGCAGAGGGGGCTTTAAGTCCAATGAGCAGTTCTTC,CATSRGGFKSNEQFF
NA,TRBJ2-1,NA,TRBV6-6,TGTGCCAGCAGTGCCCTGATAGGGTTAAAGGACAATGAGCAGTTCTTC,CASSALIGLKDNEQFF
NA,TRBJ1-5,NA,TRBV16,TGTGCCAGCAGCCGAGTTAGCAATCAGCCCCAGCATTTT,CASSRVSNQPQHF
NA,TRBJ1-1,NA,TRBV5-6,TGTGCCAGCAGCCCGGGCCCAAACACTGAAGCTTTCTTT,CASSPGPNTEAFF
TRBD1,TRBJ1-5,NA,TRBV5-1,TGCGCCAGCAGCTCGACAGGGATGCTGGATCAGCCCCAGCATTTT,CASSSTGMLDQPQHF
NA,TRBJ1-2,NA,TRBV28,TGTGCCAGCACGGGTTGGAATGTTGATGGCTACACCTTC,CASTGWNVDGYTF
NA,TRBJ1-2,NA,TRBV19,TGTGCCAGTAGTATACGCGGACAGTCTTTCATCGGCTACACCTTC,CASSIRGQSFIGYTF
TRBD2,TRBJ2-3,NA,TRBV5-1,TGCGCCAGCAGCTTGGCCGGCGGGACTAGCGGCACAGATACGCAGTATTTT,CASSLAGGTSGTDTQYF
TRBD2,TRBJ2-2,NA,TRBV5-5,TGTGCCAGCCAGACTAGCGGCAACACCGGGGAGCTGTTTTTT,CASQTSGNTGELFF
TRBD2,TRBJ2-7,once,TRBV5-1,TGCGCCAGCGGGAAGTCGGGACTAGCGGGAGGTCTTTACGAGCAGTACTTC,CASGKSGLAGGLYEQYF
NA,TRBJ2-5,NA,TRBV29-1,TGCAGCGTCACACTTTACGAAGAGACCCAGTACTTC,CSVTLYEETQYF
NA,TRBJ1-1,few,TRBV5-1,TGCGCCAGCAGCTTGTTAGGGGGAAGGGCGAACACTGAAGCTTTCTTT,CASSLLGGRANTEAFF
TRBD1,TRBJ1-5,NA,TRBV28,TGTGCCGTAAAAGGGACAGGGAGCCAGCCCCAGCATTTT,CAVKGTGSQPQHF
TRBD2,TRBJ2-1,NA,TRBV5-5,TGTGCCAGCAGCCAGGGACTAGCGGCAAACAATGAGCAGTTCTTC,CASSQGLAANNEQFF
NA,TRBJ2-3,NA,TRBV5-1,TGCGCCAGCAGCTTGAATCTAGGGGGTACCTATACGCAGTATTTT,CASSLNLGGTYTQYF
TRBD2,TRBJ2-1,NA,TRBV7-8,TGTGCCAGCAGCTCCGCTAGCGGACCGAGCTCCTACAATGAGCAGTTCTTC,CASSSASGPSSYNEQFF
TRBD1,TRBJ2-5,NA,TRBV9,TGTGCCAGCAGCCTCGGACAGGGGCGTCAAGAGACCCAGTACTTC,CASSLGQGRQETQYF
NA,TRBJ1-2,NA,TRBV18,TGTGCCAGCTCACCGGTAGGGTTAGGCTACACCTTC,CASSPVGLGYTF
TRBD2,TRBJ2-5,NA,TRBV29-1,TGCAGCGTTGAGAAAGGTAGCGGGGAGACCCAGTACTTC,CSVEKGSGETQYF
NA,TRBJ1-5,NA,TRBV19,TGTGCCAGTAAAGACAGGCCAAATCAGCCCCAGCATTTT,CASKDRPNQPQHF
TRBD2,TRBJ2-5,NA,TRBV5-6,TGTGCCAGCAGCCCAAAGGGAGGGGAAGAGACCCAGTACTTC,CASSPKGGEETQYF
TRBD2,TRBJ2-3,medium-sized,TRBV6-5,TGTGCCAGTAGCCGGGGGGCAGATACGCAGTATTTT,CASSRGADTQYF
NA,TRBJ2-7,NA,TRBV11-2,TGTGCCAGCAGCCATCAGGCTGGGACACACTTACACGAGCAGTACTTC,CASSHQAGTHLHEQYF
NA,TRBJ1-5,many,TRBV30,TGTGCCTGGAGTGAGTATAGCAATCAGCCCCAGCATTTT,CAWSEYSNQPQHF
NA,TRBJ1-4,NA,TRBV13,TGTGCCAGCAGCGTAGGAAGGGCGAACGGAAAACTGTTTTTT,CASSVGRANGKLFF
NA,TRBJ2-7,few,TRBV6-5,TGTGCCAGCTTCCCATCCCACGAGCAGTACTTC,CASFPSHEQYF
TRBD1,TRBJ2-2,NA,TRBV10-3,TGTGCCATCAGTGTATTTTCCGGGACAGGGGGCAAGAACACCGGGGAGCTGTTTTTT,CAISVFSGTGGKNTGELFF
NA,TRBJ2-5,few,TRBV18,TGTGCCAGCTCACCGAAAGAGACCCAGTACTTC,CASSPKETQYF
TRBD1,TRBJ1-2,NA,TRBV2,TGTGCCAGCAGCCTACAGGGGGCAGCTTATGGCTACACCTTC,CASSLQGAAYGYTF
TRBD1,TRBJ1-1,NA,TRBV7-2,TGTGCCAGCAGCCGGAAAGGGGGCGCCGACACTGAAGCTTTCTTT,CASSRKGGADTEAFF
NA,TRBJ1-5,many,TRBV2,TGTGCCAGCAAGTGGGCTGGTGGCAATCAGCCCCAGCATTTT,CASKWAGGNQPQHF